Sequencing of this T cell receptor beta chain was carried out in a study of identical twins. Study results and limitations: In zero-insertion analyses, partial confounding could arise from invariant MAIT and iNKT cells.

Template switching, a step in the protocol, added a universal primer site, and cDNA carried unique molecular identifiers. TCRdb called the 5' RACE reads again in MiXCR, with one record for every CDR3 protein. This sample has 700,000 or so distinct CDR3 sequences, with 8.6% found just once. This clonotype was counted ten times or more. What it binds is unknown. V lost 8 bases and J lost 0, with 15 bases in between. The germline V gene has CDR1 ENHRY and CDR2 SYGVKD. The CDR3 covers 15 residues. Separately, the same data were catalogued under a study of yellow fever vaccine responses in identical twins. That source reports: Among the twins, the vaccine T cell response reportedly seemed partly convergent and partly personalized.

The sample consisted of PBMCs. V gene TRBV10-3 combines with J gene TRBJ2-3, with a weak D call TRBD2 (6 bases). This TCR derives from a woman aged 18-29 years in good health. The CDR3 region has the DNA TGTGCCATCCGGGCGGGGAGGTCGAGCACAGATACGCAGTATTTT. The encoded protein is CAIRAGRSSTDTQYF.